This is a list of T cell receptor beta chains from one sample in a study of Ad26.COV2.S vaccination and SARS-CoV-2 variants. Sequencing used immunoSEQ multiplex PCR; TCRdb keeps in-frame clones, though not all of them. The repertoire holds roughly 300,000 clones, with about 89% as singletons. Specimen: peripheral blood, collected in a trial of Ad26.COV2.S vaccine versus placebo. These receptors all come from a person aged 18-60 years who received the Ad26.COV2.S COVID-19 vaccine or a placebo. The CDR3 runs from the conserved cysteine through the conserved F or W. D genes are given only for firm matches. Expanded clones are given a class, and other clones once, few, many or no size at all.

TGTGCCAGCAGCCTGGGGACAGGGACATGGGGGGGCTACACCTTC,CASSLGTGTWGGYTF,once,TRBD1,TRBV11-2,TRBJ1-2
TGTGCCAGCAGCTTAGGCTGGGCTAGCGGGTCCCCCACGTACAATGAGCAGTTCTTC,CASSLGWASGSPTYNEQFF,-,TRBD2,TRBV11-2,TRBJ2-1
TGTGCCAGCAGCCCCGGACAGCCCTATGGCTACACCTTC,CASSPGQPYGYTF,-,-,TRBV28,TRBJ1-2
TGCGCCAGCAGCTCTTTAATGAACACTGAAGCTTTCTTT,CASSSLMNTEAFF,-,-,TRBV4-1,TRBJ1-1
TGTGCCAGCAGTGAAAGGCGACAGGGTAGGAACACTGAAGCTTTCTTT,CASSERRQGRNTEAFF,-,TRBD1,TRBV2,TRBJ1-1
TGTGCCAGCAGAGGACTAGCGGGAGGCACCGGGGAGCTGTTTTTT,CASRGLAGGTGELFF,-,TRBD2,TRBV6-5,TRBJ2-2
TGTGCCAGCTCACCCTCCGGGGGGCCTACGGGAAATTCACCCCTCCACTTT,CASSPSGGPTGNSPLHF,-,-,TRBV18,TRBJ1-6
TGTGCCAGTAAGCGCAGGACAGGGATTTCACCCCTCCACTTT,CASKRRTGISPLHF,-,TRBD1,TRBV19,TRBJ1-6
TGTGCTAGTGGTTTGGCAACGACAGGTTTAGACAAAAACATTCAGTACTTC,CASGLATTGLDKNIQYF,-,-,TRBV12-5,TRBJ2-4
TGCAGCGTTAACAGGGGGCACTCCTACAATGAGCAGTTCTTC,CSVNRGHSYNEQFF,once,TRBD1,TRBV29-1,TRBJ2-1
TGTGCCAGCAGCTTAGGCAGAAACTCCTACGAGCAGTACTTC,CASSLGRNSYEQYF,-,-,TRBV7-2,TRBJ2-7
TGTGCCAGCAGCTTACTGAAGGGGGCGACGGAGACCCAGTACTTC,CASSLLKGATETQYF,-,TRBD1,TRBV11-1,TRBJ2-5
TGTGCCAGCAGTTTATTATATGACAGGGGACCCACAGATACGCAGTATTTT,CASSLLYDRGPTDTQYF,-,TRBD1,TRBV28,TRBJ2-3
TGTGCCAGCAGGGGACGGGGACTAGCGGAGCAAGAGACCCAGTACTTC,CASRGRGLAEQETQYF,-,TRBD2,TRBV2,TRBJ2-5
TGCAGTGCTAGAGAGTTGGGGAGGCAGTTCTTC,CSARELGRQFF,-,-,TRBV20-1,TRBJ2-1
TGTGCCAGCAGCTTGGGACCCCTTCACCCCCTCTCCTACAATGAGCAGTTCTTC,CASSLGPLHPLSYNEQFF,-,-,TRBV5-6,TRBJ2-1
TGTGCCAGCAGCCTTTACTCAGGGAATCAGCCCCAGCATTTT,CASSLYSGNQPQHF,-,-,TRBV6-2/TRBV6-3,TRBJ1-5
TGCAGTGCTAGTTTGTCAGGGATTCCCCACGAGCAGTACTTC,CSASLSGIPHEQYF,-,-,TRBV20-1,TRBJ2-7
TGCGCCAGCAGCCAAGAGGGGTTAAATAATTCACCCCTCCACTTT,CASSQEGLNNSPLHF,-,-,TRBV4-3,TRBJ1-6
TGTGCCAGCAGCCAAGATTCGGTGTTGGGGAGCCAAGGGAATGAGCAGTTCTTC,CASSQDSVLGSQGNEQFF,-,-,TRBV3-1/TRBV3-2,TRBJ2-1
TGCAGCGTTGAGGGGACAGGGGTGACCCAGTACTTC,CSVEGTGVTQYF,-,TRBD1,TRBV29-1,TRBJ2-5
TGTGCCAGCAGTTTATGGACAGGGGGCGAAGTTACCTACAATGAGCAGTTCTTC,CASSLWTGGEVTYNEQFF,-,TRBD1,TRBV28,TRBJ2-1
TGTGCCTGGAGTGATACCGGGACAGTGAACAATGAGCAGTTCTTC,CAWSDTGTVNNEQFF,-,TRBD1,TRBV30,TRBJ2-1
TGTGCCAGCAGGGATGGACCGAATAGCAATCAGCCCCAGCATTTT,CASRDGPNSNQPQHF,-,-,TRBV6-5,TRBJ1-5
TGTGCCACCAGCTCGCAGGGGGCGGCCGGGGAGCTGTTTTTT,CATSSQGAAGELFF,-,TRBD1,TRBV15,TRBJ2-2
TGTGCCACCAGAACAGGGTATCAAAACACCGGGGAGCTGTTTTTT,CATRTGYQNTGELFF,once,-,TRBV15,TRBJ2-2
TGTGCCAGAAGCTTGGAAGACAAGGGTGGTGGCTACACCTTC,CARSLEDKGGGYTF,once,-,TRBV5-3,TRBJ1-2
TGTGCCAGCAGCCCTGGATTCACAACCGGCTACGAGCAGTACTTC,CASSPGFTTGYEQYF,-,-,TRBV9,TRBJ2-7
TGTGCCAGCAGCCTCCAGGGGAACACTGAAGCTTTCTTT,CASSLQGNTEAFF,-,-,TRBV7-2,TRBJ1-1
TGTGCCACCAGCGGGGGGGGGATGATTGCAACTAATGAAAAACTGTTTTTT,CATSGGGMIATNEKLFF,-,-,TRBV15,TRBJ1-4
TGTGCCAGCAGCTTAACGGGGATAGGAGCCGGGGAGCTGTTTTTT,CASSLTGIGAGELFF,-,-,TRBV7-9,TRBJ2-2
TGTGCCATCCGGAACACGACTAGCGGGAGTGAGCAGTTCTTC,CAIRNTTSGSEQFF,-,TRBD2,TRBV7-9,TRBJ2-1
TGCAGCGTTGATTCGGGGGCGGCAGATACGCAGTATTTT,CSVDSGAADTQYF,-,-,TRBV29-1,TRBJ2-3
TGTGCCAGCAGTACCGGGACAGGGGGCTCAAATCAGCCCCAGCATTTT,CASSTGTGGSNQPQHF,-,TRBD1,TRBV28,TRBJ1-5
TGTGCCAGCAGCAAAGCGGGGTCTGGGGCCAACGTCCTGACTTTC,CASSKAGSGANVLTF,-,TRBD2,TRBV14,TRBJ2-6
TGTGCCAGCTCACCTGGGGTTAGCTCTGGGGCCAACGTCCTGACTTTC,CASSPGVSSGANVLTF,-,-,TRBV18,TRBJ2-6
TGTGCCAGCAGTGACGCCGAACAGGGGAAAATTTCCTACGAGCAGTACTTC,CASSDAEQGKISYEQYF,-,TRBD1,TRBV6-4,TRBJ2-7
TGTGCCAGCAGCCGAGGACTAGCGGGAGGCTCCACCGGGGAGCTGTTTTTT,CASSRGLAGGSTGELFF,-,TRBD2,TRBV3-1/TRBV3-2,TRBJ2-2
TGTGCCAGCAGTTTATCGAGCCAGGGTAGGGCTTTCTTT,CASSLSSQGRAFF,-,-,TRBV27,TRBJ1-1
TGCGCCAGCAGCTTAGGGCCTCTCTACAATGAGCAGTTCTTC,CASSLGPLYNEQFF,-,-,TRBV5-1,TRBJ2-1
TGTGCCAGCAGCTCCCAAATGTGGGGAACTGAAGCTTTCTTT,CASSSQMWGTEAFF,once,-,TRBV7-8,TRBJ1-1
TGTGCCAGCAGCTTGACTCCTAACACCGGGGAGCTGTTTTTT,CASSLTPNTGELFF,-,-,TRBV5-6,TRBJ2-2
TGTGCCAGCTCACCACGGCAGGACCCGAACACTGAAGCTTTCTTT,CASSPRQDPNTEAFF,-,-,TRBV18,TRBJ1-1